This T cell receptor (beta chain) was obtained from a study of vaccination effects on CD4 cells after COVID-19. Overall study: IL-2 at 9 to 10 IU/ml and peptides at 8 to 10 ug/ml were added to cultured PBMC, around 2.2 million per well. Study results and limitations: After vaccination of healthy people, only 1 of 255 vaccine-induced clones cross-reacted with common cold coronaviruses.

As concerns this clone: Antigen specificity is unknown.

Culture proceeded for more than nine days, and CD4+ T cells were then isolated. Fresh IL-2-containing medium replaced half the medium on days 3 and 7. The CDR3 consists of 12 residues. Trimming shortened V by 8 bases and J by 5 bases, and 10 bases separated the two germline ends. CDR1 is MDHEN, CDR2 SYDVKM, per germline. Here immunoSEQ multiplex PCR was the method, and the copy in TCRdb shows in-frame clones only, minus some. In the table there are about 48,000 clones, approximately 65% of which are singletons. This chain connects TRBV28 to TRBJ2-1, with D possibly TRBD2 on 6 matching bases. Here the sequenced sample was CD4+ T cells from PBMCs cultured without peptide, taken before COVID-19 vaccination. The clonotype originates from a human donor who received a COVID-19 vaccine. CDR3 in DNA: TGTGCCAGCGGCACTAGCAACAATGAGCAGTTCTTC. Protein product: CASGTSNNEQFF.